Following are 5 T cell receptor beta chains from one sample sequenced in a study of cytomegalovirus exposure and HLA in healthy donors. The primer mix had 60 Vbeta and 13 Jbeta primers. Sequenced by immunoSEQ multiplex PCR; TCRdb stores in-frame clones only, minus some. The profile covers over 65,000 clones, with about two thirds appearing a single time and about 6.9% taken by the ten largest. Material for sequencing was PBMCs. The origin of the receptors is a woman in her forties or fifties in good health and CMV-seropositive.

The chain has TRBV28 and TRBJ1-1, with 8 bases matching TRBD1. The length of the CDR3 is 13 residues. Germline assignment: CDR1 MDHEN and CDR2 SYDVKM. The ends lost 7 bases at V and 4 bases at J; junction bases unmatched: 5. CDR3 nucleotides: TGTGCCAGCACCTCCGACAGGGGCACTGAAGCTTTCTTT. It specifies CASTSDRGTEAFF.

The chain has TRBV18 and TRBJ1-1; 7 nucleotides align to TRBD1. Unmatched junction bases numbered 1, after V lost 0 bases and J lost 0 bases. The CDR3 totals 15 residues. Germline lookup yields CDR1 KGHSH and CDR2 LQKENI. The CDR3 DNA reads as TGTGCCAGCTCACCACCGGGACAGATGAACACTGAAGCTTTCTTT. Translation gives CASSPPGQMNTEAFF. Based on the CDR3 plus reference TRBV18 and TRBJ1-1, the full variable domain is NAGVMQNPRHLVRRRGQEARLRCSPMKGHSHVYWYRQLPEEGLKFMVYLQKENIIDESGMPKERFSAEFPKEGPSILRIQQVVRGDSAAYFCASSPPGQMNTEAFFGQGTRLTVV.

Note on this clone: A junction end diverges from the germline sequence, so it may reflect a read error. J is TRBJ2-2 and V is TRBV7-7; TRBD1 or TRBD2 may be the D gene (6 bases each). The CDR3 sequence is 16 residues long. The germline V gene has CDR1 SSHAT and CDR2 FNYEAQ (reference sequence). DNA for the CDR3: TGTGCTAGCAGCTTAGGGAGGACAGCGAACACCGGGGAGCTGTTTTTT. The encoded protein is CASSLGRTANTGELFF.

V usage is TRBV20-1 and J usage is TRBJ1-1; no clear D gene. Germline values: CDR1 DFQATT, CDR2 SNEGSKA (reference sequence). The CDR3 is 11 residues long. Trimming cost V 6 bases and J 3 bases, with 8 bases left between them. CDR3 amino acids: CSAHRDTEAFF. The DNA of the CDR3 is TGCAGTGCCCACCGGGACACTGAAGCTTTCTTT.

The CDR3 protein is CASSPLPEVNQPQHF. CDR3 nucleotides: TGTGCCAGCAGTCCGCTCCCAGAAGTCAATCAGCCCCAGCATTTT. This chain uses TRBV27 with TRBJ1-5; no clear D. Germline V gene lookup returns CDR1 MNHEY and CDR2 SMNVEV (reference sequence). The V end lost 5 bases, the J end lost 3 bases, and 14 bases lay between the germline ends. The CDR3 contains 15 residues.